These 24 T cell receptor beta chains were sequenced from one sample in a study of CD4 T cells in relation to SARS-CoV-2 and coronaviruses. These TCRs' antigens remain unknown. Unexposed donor CD4+ T cells date from 2011-2018, before the COVID-19 pandemic. Isolation of CD4+ T cells took place after about 9 days in culture. Produced via immunoSEQ multiplex PCR; TCRdb's table is partial and in-frame only. The sample contains about 12,000 clones, over 65% of which appear only once. Sequenced: CD4+ T cells from PBMCs, cultured in vitro. The receptors were sampled from a human donor in good health.

This clone has a handful of counts. The chain has TRBV18 and TRBJ2-1; D remains ambiguous. The germline V and J ends were trimmed by 3 bases and 3 bases, with 9 bases remaining between them. Per germline, CDR1 KGHSH and CDR2 LQKENI. The CDR3 is 14 amino acids. Here the CDR3 DNA reads TGTGCCAGCTCACCGGGCCTAGACTACAATGAGCAGTTCTTC. This codes for CASSPGLDYNEQFF.

The chain carries TRBV28 and TRBJ1-5, with D possibly being TRBD1 (5 bases). This CDR3 region has 16 residues. V was trimmed by 2 bases and J by 2 bases, leaving 13 bases between them. CDR1 and CDR2 from the germline V gene are MDHEN and SYDVKM. The CDR3 DNA sequence: TGTGCCAGCAGTTTAAGGAGGGGTATGGGCAATCAGCCCCAGCATTTT. Encoded protein: CASSLRRGMGNQPQHF. Full variable domain (outside the CDR3, taken from reference TRBV28 and TRBJ1-5): DVKVTQSSRYLVKRTGEKVFLECVQDMDHENMFWYRQDPGLGLRLIYFSYDVKMKEKGDIPEGYSVSREKKERFSLILESASTNQTSMYLCASSLRRGMGNQPQHFGDGTRLSIL.

By its share, this clone is large. CDR3 coding DNA: TGTGCTAGTGGTTTGGTACCGGCGGCGTGGCGGGAGGGATTGTGGAATGAGCAGTTCTTC. This encodes CASGLVPAAWREGLWNEQFF. The chain has TRBV12-5 and TRBJ2-1; 9 bases line up with TRBD2. The length of the CDR3 is 20 residues. Per the germline V gene, CDR1 is LGHNT and CDR2 is FRNRAP. V shed 0 bases, J shed 7 bases, and the junction held 19 bases outside the gene matches.

The chain links TRBV14 to TRBJ1-6, with D unclear. V was clipped by 1 base and J by 6 bases, with 7 bases between them. The CDR3 spans 14 residues. Looked up from germline, CDR1 is SGHDN and CDR2 is FVKESK. The DNA of the CDR3 is TGTGCCAGCAGCCAAGCAGCGTTTAATTCACCCCTCCACTTT. Its translation is CASSQAAFNSPLHF.

The chain has TRBV9 and TRBJ1-5; D not resolved. Trimming left V 4 bases short and J 0 bases short, with 5 bases between. Looked up from germline, CDR1 is SGDLS and CDR2 is YYNGEE. This CDR3 is 13 amino acids long. The chain's CDR3 is CASSLDSNQPQHF. DNA for the CDR3: TGTGCCAGCAGCCTAGATAGCAATCAGCCCCAGCATTTT.

This sequence joins TRBV30 and TRBJ2-7; possible D gene TRBD2, 5 bases. Trimming shortened V by 1 base and J by 7 bases, and 14 bases separated the two germline ends. The CDR3 runs to 13 residues. Germline assignment: CDR1 GTSNPN and CDR2 SVGIG (reference sequence). The CDR3 DNA follows: TGTGCCTGGAGTGCTAGCTCCCCCGGGGAGCAGTACTTC. This encodes CAWSASSPGEQYF.

This clone has more than one count but fewer than ten. This chain connects TRBV7-2 to TRBJ2-1, with D possibly matching TRBD2 (6 bases). V was trimmed by 2 bases and J by 0 bases, leaving 17 bases between them. The CDR3 contains 18 residues. From germline, CDR1 is SGHTA and CDR2 FQGNSA. CDR3: CASSLLGLALVSYNEQFF. Written as DNA, the CDR3 is TGTGCCAGCAGCTTACTCGGCCTAGCGTTAGTCTCCTACAATGAGCAGTTCTTC.

V and J are TRBV5-1 and TRBJ1-1, with 7 bases identical to TRBD1. The CDR3 contains 15 residues. V lost 5 bases, J lost 3 bases, and 10 bases stayed unmatched. Germline-derived CDR1 and CDR2 are SGHRS and YFSETQ. CDR3 in DNA: TGCGCCAGCAGTTTCATAGGGGGCGCGGACACTGAAGCTTTCTTT. Translating gives CASSFIGGADTEAFF.

V gene TRBV18 combines with J gene TRBJ2-3; 10 bases align to TRBD2. Germline-derived CDR1 and CDR2 are KGHSH and LQKENI. V lost 2 bases, J lost 7 bases, and 12 bases stayed unmatched. CDR3 length: 17 residues. DNA for the CDR3: TGTGCCAGCTCACCATTCAGGTTAGGGACTAGCGCCTATACGCAGTATTTT. Protein: CASSPFRLGTSAYTQYF.

The rearrangement joins TRBV5-1 to TRBJ1-4; TRBD1 might be the D (5 bases). Trimming cost V 4 bases and J 2 bases, with 15 bases left between them. CDR3 length: 16 residues. Germline CDR1 SGHRS, CDR2 YFSETQ. CDR3 protein: CASSLQGVVTNEKLFF. For the CDR3, the DNA is TGCGCCAGCAGCCTTCAGGGTGTGGTTACTAATGAAAAACTGTTTTTT. The whole variable domain, remainder taken from reference TRBV5-1 and TRBJ1-4, is KAGVTQTPRYLIKTRGQQVTLSCSPISGHRSVSWYQQTPGQGLQFLFEYFSETQRNKGNFPGRFSGRQFSNSRSEMNVSTLELGDSALYLCASSLQGVVTNEKLFFGSGTQLSVL.

This clone was recorded once. The chain recombines TRBV7-9 with TRBJ1-2; D unclear. The CDR3 totals 12 residues. V was cut by 1 base and J by 8 bases, with 8 bases left in between. The germline V gene encodes CDR1 SEHNR and CDR2 FQNEAQ (reference sequence). CDR3 protein: CASSLEGYGYTF. Written as DNA, the CDR3 is TGTGCCAGCAGCTTAGAGGGTTACGGCTACACCTTC.

This chain links TRBV19 with TRBJ1-5, with D perhaps TRBD1 (5 bases). The germline V and J ends were trimmed by 6 bases and 7 bases, with 10 bases remaining between them. The CDR3 is 12 amino acids. From germline, CDR1 is LNHDA and CDR2 SQIVND (reference sequence). The CDR3 protein is CASSLGDQPQHF. The CDR3 DNA reads as TGTGCCAGTAGCCTCGGGGACCAGCCCCAGCATTTT.

This clone was seen a few times. The chain links TRBV28 to TRBJ1-2; 8 bases align to TRBD1. The length of the CDR3 is 14 residues. The V and J ends lost 0 bases and 6 bases, in that order; junction bases with no gene match: 3. Germline CDR1 reads MDHEN; CDR2 reads SYDVKM. The CDR3 sequence is CASSLWGQEDGYTF. The CDR3 DNA reads as TGTGCCAGCAGTTTATGGGGACAGGAGGATGGCTACACCTTC.

This clone was observed a few times. The J gene is TRBJ1-5, the V gene TRBV19; D might be TRBD1 (6 bases). CDR1 and CDR2 from the germline V gene are LNHDA and SQIVND (reference sequence). The CDR3 runs 16 residues. V lost 5 bases and J 1 base, leaving 15 bases between the germline ends. CDR3 protein: CASSLLTGSSNQPQHF. The CDR3 DNA sequence: TGTGCCAGTAGTCTCCTAACAGGGTCGAGCAATCAGCCCCAGCATTTT.

This clone appeared once. This chain connects TRBV19 to TRBJ2-4; D call uncertain. The CDR3 runs 17 residues. The germline V and J ends were trimmed by 4 bases and 0 bases, with 16 bases remaining between them. In germline, CDR1 is LNHDA, CDR2 SQIVND (reference sequence). CDR3 DNA: TGTGCCAGTAGTAACCGGACCCAGCCCCTAGCCAAAAACATTCAGTACTTC. Translation: CASSNRTQPLAKNIQYF.

This chain uses TRBV24-1 with TRBJ2-7; 13 positions agree with TRBD2. J gave up 8 bases and V 8 bases, and 5 bases lay outside the gene matches. This CDR3 has 13 amino acids. Germline CDR1 KGHDR, CDR2 SFDVKD. The CDR3 DNA reads as TGTGCCACCAAGGGACTAGCGGGACGGAAGCAGTACTTC. The encoded protein is CATKGLAGRKQYF.

The chain combines TRBV28 with TRBJ1-4; D remains ambiguous. CDR3 length: 13 residues. Germline CDR1 and CDR2: MDHEN and SYDVKM. The V end was cut by 9 bases, the J end by 1 base, with 9 bases between. The CDR3 loop is CASGEGTNEKLFF. The CDR3 bases are TGTGCCAGTGGTGAAGGAACTAATGAAAAACTGTTTTTT. Looking up the rest from reference TRBV28 and TRBJ1-4 gives the full variable domain: DVKVTQSSRYLVKRTGEKVFLECVQDMDHENMFWYRQDPGLGLRLIYFSYDVKMKEKGDIPEGYSVSREKKERFSLILESASTNQTSMYLCASGEGTNEKLFFGSGTQLSVL.

V is TRBV9 and J is TRBJ2-3; a weak D match, TRBD2 (6 bases). The CDR3 covers 15 residues. Trimming cost V 0 bases and J 0 bases, with 8 bases left between them. Looked up from germline, CDR1 is SGDLS and CDR2 is YYNGEE. CDR3 region: CASSVAGTSTDTQYF. For the CDR3, the DNA is TGTGCCAGCAGCGTAGCCGGGACTAGCACAGATACGCAGTATTTT. Full variable domain (missing parts from reference TRBV9 and TRBJ2-3): DSGVTQTPKHLITATGQRVTLRCSPRSGDLSVYWYQQSLDQGLQFLIQYYNGEERAKGNILERFSAQQFPDLHSELNLSSLELGDSALYFCASSVAGTSTDTQYFGPGTRLTVL.

This clone was counted a single time. The V and J genes are TRBV18 and TRBJ1-1; tentative D call: TRBD1 (6 bases). Trimming pared 0 bases from V and 1 base from J, leaving 18 bases between. The CDR3 loop spans 18 amino acids. Germline V gene lookup returns CDR1 KGHSH and CDR2 LQKENI. The CDR3 DNA follows: TGTGCCAGCTCACCACCGCGGACAGTATCAGTGACGAACACTGAAGCTTTCTTT. Translated: CASSPPRTVSVTNTEAFF.

V and J are TRBV9 and TRBJ2-7; 9 bases agree with TRBD2. V lost 4 bases to trimming and J lost 7 bases; unmatched junction nucleotides: 18. This CDR3 is built from 17 residues. Looked up from germline, CDR1 is SGDLS and CDR2 is YYNGEE. CDR3 sequence (DNA): TGTGCCAGCAGCAGATACAGGGGCGCGGGAGGGCCGGGGGAGCAGTACTTC. Encoded protein: CASSRYRGAGGPGEQYF.

This chain uses TRBV6-2 or TRBV6-3 with TRBJ1-5; no firm D call. Germline V CDR1 and CDR2: MNHEY, SVGEGT. With 2 bases removed from V and 7 bases from J, the gap between germline ends came to 12 bases. The CDR3 has 14 residues. The CDR3 here is CASSYAGARQPQHF. The CDR3 nucleotides read TGTGCCAGCAGTTACGCGGGCGCGAGGCAGCCCCAGCATTTT.

The chain carries TRBV6-5 and TRBJ2-7; 10 bases map to TRBD1. The CDR3 is 15 residues long. Looked up from germline, CDR1 is MNHEY and CDR2 is SVGAGI. The junction had 11 bases not matched to a gene; V was cut back by 7 bases and J by 5 bases. Here the CDR3 reads CASTRKPGQGNEQYF. The DNA of the CDR3 is TGTGCCAGCACCCGCAAACCGGGACAGGGGAACGAGCAGTACTTC.

This clone was observed a handful of times. The chain combines TRBV5-1 with TRBJ2-7; TRBD1 or TRBD2 may be the D gene (5 bases each). CDR3 size: 16 residues. Per the germline V gene, CDR1 is SGHRS and CDR2 is YFSETQ. The V end was cut by 2 bases, the J end by 6 bases, with 21 bases between. CDR3 sequence: CASSFASGTQSGEQYF. CDR3 coding DNA: TGCGCCAGCAGCTTCGCATCCGGGACCCAGAGTGGCGAGCAGTACTTC.

The chain uses TRBV2 and TRBJ2-3, with TRBD1 as a possible D gene (5 bases). Between the trimmed V and J ends, which lost 9 bases and 2 bases, there was a span of 12 bases. Germline V gene sequence: CDR1 SNHLY, CDR2 FYNNEI. CDR3 length: 13 residues. DNA of the CDR3: TGTGCCAGTATGCAGGGATACACAGATACGCAGTATTTT. This codes for CASMQGYTDTQYF.